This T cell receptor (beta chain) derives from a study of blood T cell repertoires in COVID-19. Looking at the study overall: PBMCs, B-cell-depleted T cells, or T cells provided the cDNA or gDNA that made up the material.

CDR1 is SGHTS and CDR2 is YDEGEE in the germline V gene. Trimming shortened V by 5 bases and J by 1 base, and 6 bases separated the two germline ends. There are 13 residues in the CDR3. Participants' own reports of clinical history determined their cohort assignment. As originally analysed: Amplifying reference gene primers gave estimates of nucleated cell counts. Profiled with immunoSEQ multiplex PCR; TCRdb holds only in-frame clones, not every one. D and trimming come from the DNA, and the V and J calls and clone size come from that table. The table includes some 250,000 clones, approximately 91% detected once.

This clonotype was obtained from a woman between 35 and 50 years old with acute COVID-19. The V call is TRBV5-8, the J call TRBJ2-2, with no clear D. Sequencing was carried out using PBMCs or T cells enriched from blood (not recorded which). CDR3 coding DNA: TGTGCCAGCAGAATGCGGAACACCGGGGAGCTGTTTTTT. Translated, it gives CASRMRNTGELFF.